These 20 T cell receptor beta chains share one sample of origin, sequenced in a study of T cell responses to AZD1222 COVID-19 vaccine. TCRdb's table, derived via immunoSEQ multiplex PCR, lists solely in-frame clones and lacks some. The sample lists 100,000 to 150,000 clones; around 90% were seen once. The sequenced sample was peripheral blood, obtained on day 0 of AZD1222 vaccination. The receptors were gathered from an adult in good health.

The CDR3 loop reads CASSSDRGLINEQFF. Written as DNA, the CDR3 is TGTGCCAGCAGCTCCGACAGGGGGTTGATCAATGAGCAGTTCTTC. The chain has TRBV14 and TRBJ2-1; TRBD1 matches at 9 bases. This CDR3 is built from 15 residues. The V and J ends lost 5 bases and 6 bases, in that order; junction bases with no gene match: 8. Germline V gene data show CDR1 as SGHDN and CDR2 as FVKESK.

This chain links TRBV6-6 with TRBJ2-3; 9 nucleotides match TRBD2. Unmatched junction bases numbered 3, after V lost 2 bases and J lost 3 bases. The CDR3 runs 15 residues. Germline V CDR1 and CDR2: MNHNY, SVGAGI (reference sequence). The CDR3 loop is CASSYRLAGTDTQYF. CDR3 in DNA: TGTGCCAGCAGTTACCGGCTAGCGGGAACAGATACGCAGTATTTT.

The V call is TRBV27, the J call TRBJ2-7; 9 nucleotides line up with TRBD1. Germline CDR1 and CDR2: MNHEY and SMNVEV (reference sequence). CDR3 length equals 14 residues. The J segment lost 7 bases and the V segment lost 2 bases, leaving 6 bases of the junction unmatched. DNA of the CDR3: TGTGCCAGCAGTTTAGTGGGACAGGGTGGGGAGCAGTACTTC. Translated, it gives CASSLVGQGGEQYF.

As DNA, the CDR3 is TGCGCCAGCAGCTGGGGCCAGGGGAAGAACACTGAAGCTTTCTTT. It is translated as CASSWGQGKNTEAFF. V is TRBV5-1 and J is TRBJ1-1; maybe TRBD1 (6 bases). Germline V gives CDR1 SGHRS, CDR2 YFSETQ. Trimming cost V 3 bases and J 1 base, with 13 bases left between them. The CDR3 extends over 15 amino acids. The full variable domain, in which reference TRBV5-1 and TRBJ1-1 provide the parts outside the CDR3, is KAGVTQTPRYLIKTRGQQVTLSCSPISGHRSVSWYQQTPGQGLQFLFEYFSETQRNKGNFPGRFSGRQFSNSRSEMNVSTLELGDSALYLCASSWGQGKNTEAFFGQGTRLTVV.

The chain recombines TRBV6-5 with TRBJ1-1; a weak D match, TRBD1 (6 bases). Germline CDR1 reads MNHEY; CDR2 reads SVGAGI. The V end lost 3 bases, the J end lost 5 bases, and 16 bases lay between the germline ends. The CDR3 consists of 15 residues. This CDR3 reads CASSYSGGRGTEAFF. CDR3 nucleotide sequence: TGTGCCAGCAGTTATTCCGGGGGGCGAGGGACTGAAGCTTTCTTT.

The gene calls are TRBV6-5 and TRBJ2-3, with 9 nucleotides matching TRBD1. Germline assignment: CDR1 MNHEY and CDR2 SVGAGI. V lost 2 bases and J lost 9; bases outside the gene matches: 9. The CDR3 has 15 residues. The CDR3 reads CASSYLGTGSLTQYF. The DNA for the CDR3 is TGTGCCAGCAGTTACCTCGGGACAGGGAGTTTGACGCAGTATTTT.

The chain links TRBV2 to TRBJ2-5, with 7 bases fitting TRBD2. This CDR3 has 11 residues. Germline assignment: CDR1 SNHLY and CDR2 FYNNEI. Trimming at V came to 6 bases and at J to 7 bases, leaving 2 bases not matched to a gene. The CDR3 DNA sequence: TGTGCCAGCAGGGGGGGGAGGACCCAGTACTTC. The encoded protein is CASRGGRTQYF.

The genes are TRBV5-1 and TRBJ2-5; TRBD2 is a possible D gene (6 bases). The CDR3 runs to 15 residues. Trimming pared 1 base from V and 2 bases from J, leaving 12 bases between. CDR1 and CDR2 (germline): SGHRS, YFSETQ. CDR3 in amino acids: CASSLLGLHQETQYF. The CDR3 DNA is TGCGCCAGCAGCTTGTTGGGACTGCATCAAGAGACCCAGTACTTC.

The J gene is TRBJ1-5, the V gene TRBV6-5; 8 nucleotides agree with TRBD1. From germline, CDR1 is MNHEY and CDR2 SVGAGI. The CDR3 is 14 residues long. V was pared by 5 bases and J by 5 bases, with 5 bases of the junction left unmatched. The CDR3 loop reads CASSTGGRYQPQHF. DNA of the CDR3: TGTGCCAGCAGTACAGGGGGAAGGTATCAGCCCCAGCATTTT.

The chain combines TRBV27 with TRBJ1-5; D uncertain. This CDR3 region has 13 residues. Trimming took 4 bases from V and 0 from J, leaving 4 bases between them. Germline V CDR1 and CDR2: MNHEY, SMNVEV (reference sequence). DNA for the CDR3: TGTGCCAGCAGTTACGGTAGCAATCAGCCCCAGCATTTT. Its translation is CASSYGSNQPQHF.

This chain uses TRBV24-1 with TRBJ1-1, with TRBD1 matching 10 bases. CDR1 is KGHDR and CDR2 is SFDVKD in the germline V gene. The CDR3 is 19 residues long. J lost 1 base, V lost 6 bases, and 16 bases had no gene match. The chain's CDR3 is CATSHGSRSRDRGNTEAFF. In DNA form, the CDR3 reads TGTGCCACCAGTCACGGTTCACGGTCCCGGGACAGGGGGAACACTGAAGCTTTCTTT.

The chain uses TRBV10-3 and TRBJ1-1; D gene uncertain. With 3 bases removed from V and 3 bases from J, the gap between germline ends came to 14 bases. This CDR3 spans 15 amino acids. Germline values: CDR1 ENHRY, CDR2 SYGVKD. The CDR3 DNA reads TGTGCCATCAGTGAACTGTCTCCCGGGGACACTGAAGCTTTCTTT. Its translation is CAISELSPGDTEAFF.

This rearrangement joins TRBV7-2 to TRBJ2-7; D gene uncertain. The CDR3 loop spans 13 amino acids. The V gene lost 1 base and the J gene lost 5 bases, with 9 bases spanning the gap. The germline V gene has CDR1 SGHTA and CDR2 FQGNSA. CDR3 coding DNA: TGTGCCAGCAGCTTAGACCCCGATGACGAGCAGTACTTC. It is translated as CASSLDPDDEQYF.

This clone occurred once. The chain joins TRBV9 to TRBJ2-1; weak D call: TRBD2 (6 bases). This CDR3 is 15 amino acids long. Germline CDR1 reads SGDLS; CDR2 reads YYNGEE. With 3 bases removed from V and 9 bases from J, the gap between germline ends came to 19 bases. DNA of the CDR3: TGTGCCAGCAGCGGATTCTCGGGGGAGAGGAGTGAGCAGTTCTTC. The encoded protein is CASSGFSGERSEQFF. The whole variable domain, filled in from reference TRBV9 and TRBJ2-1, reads DSGVTQTPKHLITATGQRVTLRCSPRSGDLSVYWYQQSLDQGLQFLIQYYNGEERAKGNILERFSAQQFPDLHSELNLSSLELGDSALYFCASSGFSGERSEQFFGPGTRLTVL.

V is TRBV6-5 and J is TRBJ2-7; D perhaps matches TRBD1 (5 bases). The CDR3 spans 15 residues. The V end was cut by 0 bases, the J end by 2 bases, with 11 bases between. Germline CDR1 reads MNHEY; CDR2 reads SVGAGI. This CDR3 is CASSYSDTSAYEQYF. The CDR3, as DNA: TGTGCCAGCAGTTACTCGGACACGTCCGCCTACGAGCAGTACTTC.

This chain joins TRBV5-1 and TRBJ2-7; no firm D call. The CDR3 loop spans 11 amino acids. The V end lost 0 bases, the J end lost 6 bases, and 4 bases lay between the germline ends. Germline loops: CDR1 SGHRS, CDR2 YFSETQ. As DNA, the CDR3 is TGCGCCAGCAGCTTGGGACCCGAGCAGTACTTC. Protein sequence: CASSLGPEQYF.

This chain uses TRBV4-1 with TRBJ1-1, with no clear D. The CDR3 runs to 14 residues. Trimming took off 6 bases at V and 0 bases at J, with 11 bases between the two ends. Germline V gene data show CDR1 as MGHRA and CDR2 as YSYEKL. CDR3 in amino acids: CASRGPLMNTEAFF. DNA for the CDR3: TGCGCCAGCAGGGGTCCCCTCATGAACACTGAAGCTTTCTTT.

The CDR3 region has the DNA TGCGCCAGCAGCTTGGGGGCTACAGTATTACTAGCCAAAAACATTCAGTACTTC. Amino acids: CASSLGATVLLAKNIQYF. The chain employs TRBV5-1 and TRBJ2-4; D is undetermined. The CDR3 extends over 18 amino acids. V lost 0 bases to trimming and J lost 0 bases, with 16 bases between them. Germline V gene sequence: CDR1 SGHRS, CDR2 YFSETQ.

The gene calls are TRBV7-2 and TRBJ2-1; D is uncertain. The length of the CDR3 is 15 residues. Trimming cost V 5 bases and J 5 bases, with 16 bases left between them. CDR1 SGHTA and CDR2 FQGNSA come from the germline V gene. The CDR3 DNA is TGTGCCAGCAGCCCAAAGGTAGGACCTAACAATGAGCAGTTCTTC. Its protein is CASSPKVGPNNEQFF.

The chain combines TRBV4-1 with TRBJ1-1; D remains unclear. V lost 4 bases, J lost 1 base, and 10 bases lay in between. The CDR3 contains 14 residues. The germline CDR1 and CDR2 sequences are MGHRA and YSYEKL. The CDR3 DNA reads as TGCGCCAGCAGCCCATGGCAGTCGAACACTGAAGCTTTCTTT. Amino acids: CASSPWQSNTEAFF.